The T cell receptor beta chain under discussion was sequenced for a study of T cell responses to AZD1222 COVID-19 vaccine (dated by TCRdb to the early 2020s). In the study overall: A total of more than 230 trial participants underwent TCR sequencing, of whom 207 received two doses of AZD1222 and about 25 received two doses of the MenACWY control vaccine. Trial participants were enrolled by age into 18-55, 56-69 and 70-plus year subgroups, with about 150, 28 and 57 TCR-sequenced participants respectively. Study-level results and caveats: Conclusions about previously exposed vaccinees are limited, since just five to seven AZD1222 recipients were seropositive for SARS-CoV-2 at baseline. CD4 TCRs associated with the vaccine covered the entire spike protein, and the dominant responses were in regions 160-218 and 743-854. Reportedly, almost half of the unique spike-specific TCRs recognized epitopes lying outside the regions that are mutated in the B.1.351 and B.1.1.7 variants. No day 14 peak-response samples were available, so repertoires were characterized only after the peak T cell response. Participants were mostly white British and included more females than males, and it was suggested by the authors that clonal diversity may have been underestimated. In the small 56-69-year group, the increase in depth fell short of significance, most likely because of low power. A significant rise in spike-specific TCR breadth and depth was observed after two AZD1222 doses relative to day 0 and relative to MenACWY recipients.

The CDR3 runs 15 amino acids, cysteine and phenylalanine included. The entry retains the CDR3 DNA only, 45 bases that are in frame from base 1. V and J lose 9 bases and 0 bases, and a span of 15 bases separates them. In the germline V gene (reference sequence), CDR1 corresponds to LNHDA and CDR2 to SQIVND. Concerning this clone itself: Which antigen it targets is not known. No much larger clone exists at a distance of one base, and base qualities are not known.

The CDR3 regions of human TCRbeta chains were subjected to immunosequencing. The source study handled its data this way. Repertoire TCRs were checked for matches against a reference library of SARS-CoV-2-specific TCRs that had been generated using the MIRA antigen-specificity platform. Breadth meant the fraction of unique TCRs that were SARS-CoV-2-associated, whereas depth meant the fraction of total T cells that were SARS-CoV-2-associated. Using the MIRA data, each spike-specific TCR was assigned both to the spike region to which the TCR was reactive and to a CD4 or CD8 class. Log10-transformed breadth and depth values were compared by one-way ANOVA with Sidak's multiple comparisons tests. TCRdb stores this immuneACCESS table with in-frame sequences only. Part of the clones is absent; in the studies checked, under half of the shortfall reflects unresolved V genes, and no reason is known for the rest. V, J and clone size are those of that table, while D and trimming were read from the DNA. This sample comprises over 120,000 clones, around 94% of them detected only once. The top ten constitute 9% to 15% of the sample.

Reading the label with the study, this specimen's time point is: sample from adult after SARS-CoV-2 infection, after symptom onset. A couple of convalescent COVID-19 patients, sampled after symptom onset from adults with prior SARS-CoV-2 infection, were also TCR-sequenced for comparison. This sequence uses TRBV19 and TRBJ1-5; the D segment cannot be called with confidence. The receptor was derived from an adult who had recovered from COVID-19. Sequences were derived from peripheral blood, sampled after recovery from COVID-19. The CDR3 corresponds to CASSTGFYSNQPQHF. The DNA sequence is TGTGCCAGCTCGACTGGATTCTATAGCAATCAGCCCCAGCATTTT.